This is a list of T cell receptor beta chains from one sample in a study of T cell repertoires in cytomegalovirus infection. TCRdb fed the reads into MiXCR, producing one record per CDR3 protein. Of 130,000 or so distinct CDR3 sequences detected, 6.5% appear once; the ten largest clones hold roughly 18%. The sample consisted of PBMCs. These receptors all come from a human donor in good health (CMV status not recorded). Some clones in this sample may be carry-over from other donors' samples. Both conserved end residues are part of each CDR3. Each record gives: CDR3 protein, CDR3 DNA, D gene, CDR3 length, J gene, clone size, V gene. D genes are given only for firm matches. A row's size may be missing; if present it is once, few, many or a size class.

CDR3aa: CASSLFTALNAFF
CDR3nt: TGTGCCAGCAGCCTCTTCACCGCGCTCAACGCTTTCTTT
d_gene: NA
len: 13
j_gene: TRBJ1-1
abundance: few
v_gene: TRBV14

CDR3aa: CASSLLRTDEAFF
CDR3nt: TGTGCCAGCTCACTCCTTCGGACAGATGAAGCTTTCTTT
d_gene: NA
len: 13
j_gene: TRBJ1-1
abundance: NA
v_gene: TRBV18

CDR3aa: CASSLAGNPGSGNTIYF
CDR3nt: TGTGCCAGCAGCCTTGCGGGCAATCCCGGCTCTGGAAACACCATATATTTT
d_gene: NA
len: 17
j_gene: TRBJ1-3
abundance: NA
v_gene: TRBV3-1

CDR3aa: CASNPGVNTEAFF
CDR3nt: TGTGCCAGCAACCCCGGGGTGAACACTGAAGCTTTCTTT
d_gene: NA
len: 13
j_gene: TRBJ1-1
abundance: many
v_gene: TRBV6-6

CDR3aa: CASSSQGGGYEQYF
CDR3nt: TGTGCCAGCAGCTCCCAGGGGGGGGGTTACGAGCAGTACTTC
d_gene: NA
len: 14
j_gene: TRBJ2-7
abundance: many
v_gene: TRBV7-2

CDR3aa: CASSSSTYTEAFF
CDR3nt: TGTGCCAGCAGCTCCAGTACTTACACTGAAGCTTTCTTT
d_gene: NA
len: 13
j_gene: TRBJ1-1
abundance: many
v_gene: TRBV7-2

CDR3aa: CSVEITGTDTQYF
CDR3nt: TGCAGCGTTGAAATTACGGGAACAGATACGCAGTATTTT
d_gene: NA
len: 13
j_gene: TRBJ2-3
abundance: NA
v_gene: TRBV29-1

CDR3aa: CASSSSTYEQYF
CDR3nt: TGTGCCAGCAGTAGTTCCACGTACGAGCAGTACTTC
d_gene: NA
len: 12
j_gene: TRBJ2-7
abundance: many
v_gene: TRBV3-1

CDR3aa: CASSLDRISGQYF
CDR3nt: TGTGCCAGCAGCCTTGACCGGATCTCCGGTCAGTACTTC
d_gene: NA
len: 13
j_gene: TRBJ2-7
abundance: many
v_gene: TRBV7-3

CDR3aa: CAWSVTSYEQYF
CDR3nt: TGTGCCTGGAGTGTAACAAGCTACGAGCAGTACTTC
d_gene: NA
len: 12
j_gene: TRBJ2-7
abundance: few
v_gene: TRBV30

CDR3aa: CASSHSEGAFPYSNQPQHF
CDR3nt: TGTGCCAGCAGCCACTCGGAGGGGGCGTTCCCATATAGCAATCAGCCCCAGCATTTT
d_gene: TRBD1
len: 19
j_gene: TRBJ1-5
abundance: few
v_gene: TRBV7-8

CDR3aa: CSATRTGKNEQFF
CDR3nt: TGCAGCGCCACTCGGACAGGGAAGAATGAGCAGTTCTTC
d_gene: TRBD1
len: 13
j_gene: TRBJ2-1
abundance: NA
v_gene: TRBV29-1

CDR3aa: CSVEGRGRINTGELFF
CDR3nt: TGCAGCGTTGAAGGCAGGGGGCGGATTAACACCGGGGAGCTGTTTTTT
d_gene: TRBD1
len: 16
j_gene: TRBJ2-2
abundance: many
v_gene: TRBV29-1

CDR3aa: CASSQSRPAYEQYF
CDR3nt: TGTGCCAGCAGCCAGAGTAGGCCGGCCTACGAGCAGTACTTC
d_gene: NA
len: 14
j_gene: TRBJ2-7
abundance: NA
v_gene: TRBV3-1

CDR3aa: CASSSGANTFSGNTIYF
CDR3nt: TGTGCCAGCAGCTCCGGAGCAAATACTTTCTCTGGAAACACCATATATTTT
d_gene: NA
len: 17
j_gene: TRBJ1-3
abundance: few
v_gene: TRBV5-4

CDR3aa: CASSPLGRDYGYTF
CDR3nt: TGTGCCAGCAGTCCCTTAGGCAGGGACTATGGCTACACCTTC
d_gene: NA
len: 14
j_gene: TRBJ1-2
abundance: NA
v_gene: TRBV12-3/TRBV12-4

CDR3aa: CASSARAGGGDTQYF
CDR3nt: TGTGCCAGCAGCGCCCGGGCAGGGGGAGGAGATACGCAGTATTTT
d_gene: NA
len: 15
j_gene: TRBJ2-3
abundance: many
v_gene: TRBV11-2

CDR3aa: CASSPVGERGQPQHF
CDR3nt: TGTGCCAGCTCACCAGTCGGGGAAAGAGGTCAGCCCCAGCATTTT
d_gene: NA
len: 15
j_gene: TRBJ1-5
abundance: many
v_gene: TRBV18

CDR3aa: CASSSFGNQPQHF
CDR3nt: TGTGCCAGCAGCTCTTTTGGGAATCAGCCCCAGCATTTT
d_gene: NA
len: 13
j_gene: TRBJ1-5
abundance: many
v_gene: TRBV7-2

CDR3aa: CASIPGLAGVGEQFF
CDR3nt: TGTGCCAGCATCCCGGGACTAGCGGGGGTAGGTGAGCAGTTCTTC
d_gene: TRBD2
len: 15
j_gene: TRBJ2-1
abundance: many
v_gene: TRBV28

CDR3aa: CASSPPRGNEQFF
CDR3nt: TGTGCCAGCAGCCCCCCAAGGGGTAATGAGCAGTTCTTC
d_gene: NA
len: 13
j_gene: TRBJ2-1
abundance: NA
v_gene: TRBV7-7

CDR3aa: CASRSHGRDVETQYF
CDR3nt: TGTGCCAGTAGAAGTCATGGCAGGGATGTGGAGACCCAGTACTTC
d_gene: NA
len: 15
j_gene: TRBJ2-5
abundance: few
v_gene: TRBV19

CDR3aa: CASSFSGIGEAFF
CDR3nt: TGTGCCAGCAGCTTTTCAGGGATCGGTGAAGCTTTCTTT
d_gene: NA
len: 13
j_gene: TRBJ1-1
abundance: many
v_gene: TRBV7-2

CDR3aa: CASRPPKSGLMNTEAFF
CDR3nt: TGTGCCAGCAGACCGCCTAAATCAGGGCTTATGAACACTGAAGCTTTCTTT
d_gene: NA
len: 17
j_gene: TRBJ1-1
abundance: many
v_gene: TRBV6-2/TRBV6-3

CDR3aa: CSARAKAGGTRKTQYF
CDR3nt: TGCAGTGCTAGAGCGAAAGCGGGGGGCACTCGGAAGACCCAGTACTTC
d_gene: TRBD2
len: 16
j_gene: TRBJ2-5
abundance: few
v_gene: TRBV20-1

CDR3aa: CASRPGLKTYNEQFF
CDR3nt: TGTGCCAGCAGGCCGGGGCTGAAAACCTACAATGAGCAGTTCTTC
d_gene: NA
len: 15
j_gene: TRBJ2-1
abundance: medium-sized
v_gene: TRBV7-2

CDR3aa: CASSGTLRAWDYEQYF
CDR3nt: TGTGCCAGCAGTGGTACCCTAAGGGCCTGGGACTACGAGCAGTACTTC
d_gene: NA
len: 16
j_gene: TRBJ2-7
abundance: few
v_gene: TRBV2